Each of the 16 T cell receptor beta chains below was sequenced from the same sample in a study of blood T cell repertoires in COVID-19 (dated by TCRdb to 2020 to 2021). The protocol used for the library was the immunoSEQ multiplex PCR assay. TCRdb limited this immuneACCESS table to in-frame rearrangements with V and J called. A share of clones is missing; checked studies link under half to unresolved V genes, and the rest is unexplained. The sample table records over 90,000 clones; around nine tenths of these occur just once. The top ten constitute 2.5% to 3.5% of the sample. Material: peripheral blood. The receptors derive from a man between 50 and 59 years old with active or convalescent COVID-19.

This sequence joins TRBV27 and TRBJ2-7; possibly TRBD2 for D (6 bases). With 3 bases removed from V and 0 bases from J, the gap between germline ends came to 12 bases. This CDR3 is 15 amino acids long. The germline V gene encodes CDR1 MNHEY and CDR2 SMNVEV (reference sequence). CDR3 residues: CASSLGGASSYEQYF. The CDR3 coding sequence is TGTGCCAGCAGTTTGGGCGGGGCCTCCTCCTACGAGCAGTACTTC.

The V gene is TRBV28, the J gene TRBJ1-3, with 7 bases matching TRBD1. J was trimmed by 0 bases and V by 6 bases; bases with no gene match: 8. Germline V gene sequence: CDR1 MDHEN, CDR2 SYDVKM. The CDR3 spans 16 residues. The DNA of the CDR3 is TGTGCCAGCAGGCAACCGGGACAGAACTCTGGAAACACCATATATTTT. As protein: CASRQPGQNSGNTIYF.

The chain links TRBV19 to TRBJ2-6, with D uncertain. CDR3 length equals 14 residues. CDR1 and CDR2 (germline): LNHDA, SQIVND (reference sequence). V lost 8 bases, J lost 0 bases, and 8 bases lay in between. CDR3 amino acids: CASLQSSGANVLTF. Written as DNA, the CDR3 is TGTGCCAGTCTACAGAGCTCTGGGGCCAACGTCCTGACTTTC.

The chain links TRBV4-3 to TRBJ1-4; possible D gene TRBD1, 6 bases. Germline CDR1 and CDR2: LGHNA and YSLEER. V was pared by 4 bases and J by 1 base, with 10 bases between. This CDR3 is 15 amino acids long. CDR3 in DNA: TGCGCCAGCAGCCCCTACAGGGAAACTAATGAAAAACTGTTTTTT. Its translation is CASSPYRETNEKLFF.

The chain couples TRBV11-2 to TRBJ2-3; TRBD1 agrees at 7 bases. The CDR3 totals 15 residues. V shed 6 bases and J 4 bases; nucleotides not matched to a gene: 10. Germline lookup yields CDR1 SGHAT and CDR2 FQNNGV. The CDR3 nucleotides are TGTGCCAGCAGTTCCACCAGGGGGATAGCAGATACGCAGTATTTT. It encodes CASSSTRGIADTQYF.

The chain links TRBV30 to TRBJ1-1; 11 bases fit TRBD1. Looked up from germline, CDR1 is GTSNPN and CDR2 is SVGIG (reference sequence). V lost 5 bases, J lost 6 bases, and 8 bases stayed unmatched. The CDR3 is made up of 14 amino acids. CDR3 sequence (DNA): TGTGCCTGGGGGAGTGGACAGGGGGCCTCTGAAGCTTTCTTT. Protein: CAWGSGQGASEAFF.

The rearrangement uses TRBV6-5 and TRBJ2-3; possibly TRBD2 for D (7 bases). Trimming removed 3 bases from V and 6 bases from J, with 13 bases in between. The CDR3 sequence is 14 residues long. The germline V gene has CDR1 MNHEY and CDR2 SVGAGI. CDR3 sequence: CASSYLRGRDTQYF. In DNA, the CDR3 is TGTGCCAGCAGTTATTTGCGGGGGCGGGATACGCAGTATTTT.

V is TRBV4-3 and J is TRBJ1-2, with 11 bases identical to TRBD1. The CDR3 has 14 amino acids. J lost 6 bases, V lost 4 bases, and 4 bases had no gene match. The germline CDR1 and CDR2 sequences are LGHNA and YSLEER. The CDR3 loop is CASSRGQGANGYTF. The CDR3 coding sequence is TGCGCCAGCAGCCGAGGACAGGGGGCTAATGGCTACACCTTC.

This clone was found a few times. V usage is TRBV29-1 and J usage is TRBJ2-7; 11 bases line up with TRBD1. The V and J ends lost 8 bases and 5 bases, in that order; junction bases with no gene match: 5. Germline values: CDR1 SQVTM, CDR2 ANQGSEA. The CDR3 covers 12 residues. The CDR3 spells CSIGQGAHEQYF. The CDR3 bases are TGCAGCATCGGACAGGGGGCCCACGAGCAGTACTTC.

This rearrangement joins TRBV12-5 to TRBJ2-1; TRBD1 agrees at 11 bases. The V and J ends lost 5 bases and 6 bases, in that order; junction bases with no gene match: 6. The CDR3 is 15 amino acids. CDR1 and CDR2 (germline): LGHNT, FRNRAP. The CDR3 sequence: CASGPGDRGSNEQFF. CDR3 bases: TGTGCTAGTGGTCCCGGGGACAGGGGGAGCAATGAGCAGTTCTTC. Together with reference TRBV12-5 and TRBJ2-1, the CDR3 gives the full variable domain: DARVTQTPRHKVTEMGQEVTMRCQPILGHNTVFWYRQTMMQGLELLAYFRNRAPLDDSGMPKDRFSAEMPDATLATLKIQPSEPRDSAVYFCASGPGDRGSNEQFFGPGTRLTVL.

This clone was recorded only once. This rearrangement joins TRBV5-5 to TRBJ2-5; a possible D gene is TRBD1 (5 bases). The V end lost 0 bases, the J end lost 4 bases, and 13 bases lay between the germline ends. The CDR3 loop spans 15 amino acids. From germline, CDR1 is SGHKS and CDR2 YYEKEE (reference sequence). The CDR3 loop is CASSLEGSQGETQYF. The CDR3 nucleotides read TGTGCCAGCAGCTTGGAGGGCAGTCAGGGAGAGACCCAGTACTTC.

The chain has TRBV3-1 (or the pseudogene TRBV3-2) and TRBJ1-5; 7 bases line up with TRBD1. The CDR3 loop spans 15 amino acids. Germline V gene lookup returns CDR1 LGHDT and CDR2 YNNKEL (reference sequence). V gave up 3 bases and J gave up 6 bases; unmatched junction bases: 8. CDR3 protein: CASSQGDRGGQPQHF. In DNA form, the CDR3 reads TGTGCCAGCAGCCAGGGGGACAGAGGGGGTCAGCCCCAGCATTTT.

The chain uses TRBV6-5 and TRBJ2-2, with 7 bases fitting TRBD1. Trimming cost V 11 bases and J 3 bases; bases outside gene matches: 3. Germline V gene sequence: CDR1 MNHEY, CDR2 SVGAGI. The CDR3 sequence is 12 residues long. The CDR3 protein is CASTGDTGELFF. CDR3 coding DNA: TGTGCCTCTACAGGGGACACCGGGGAGCTGTTTTTT.

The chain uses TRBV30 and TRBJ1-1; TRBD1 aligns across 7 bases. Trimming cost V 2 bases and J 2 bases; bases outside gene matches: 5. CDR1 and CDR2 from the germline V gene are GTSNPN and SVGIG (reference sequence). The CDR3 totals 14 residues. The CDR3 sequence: CAWSTGVRNTEAFF. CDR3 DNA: TGTGCCTGGAGTACAGGGGTGCGAAACACTGAAGCTTTCTTT. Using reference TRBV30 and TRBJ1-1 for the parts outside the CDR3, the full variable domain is SQTIHQWPATLVQPVGSPLSLECTVEGTSNPNLYWYRQAAGRGLQLLFYSVGIGQISSEVPQNLSASRPQDRQFILSSKKLLLSDSGFYLCAWSTGVRNTEAFFGQGTRLTVV.

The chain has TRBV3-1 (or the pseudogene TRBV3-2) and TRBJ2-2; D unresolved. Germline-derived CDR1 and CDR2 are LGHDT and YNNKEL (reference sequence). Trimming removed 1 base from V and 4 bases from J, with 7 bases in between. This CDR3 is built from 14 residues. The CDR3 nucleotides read TGTGCCAGCAGCCAAGTAGTCTCCACCGGGGAGCTGTTTTTT. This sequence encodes CASSQVVSTGELFF.

The DNA for the CDR3 is TGCGCCAGCAGCCTCACCTCGGGATCCTATAATTCACCCCTCCACTTT. The encoded protein is CASSLTSGSYNSPLHF. The genes are TRBV4-1 and TRBJ1-6; D is unresolved. The ends were cut back, 4 bases at V and 1 base at J, with 11 bases in the middle. The V gene's germline CDR1 is MGHRA and CDR2 YSYEKL. This CDR3 is 16 amino acids long.